Described below is a single T cell receptor (beta chain) sequence and its context. No cognate antigen has been identified for it. The input lacks base qualities; no much larger clone sits a single base away. A single peripheral blood draw of 95 to 150 mL on average was collected from each donor into heparinised tubes. A BD FACSAria II was used to sort naive, central memory, regulatory and stem cell-like memory CD4+ T cells with a panel that included CD45RO, CCR7, CD25, CD127, CD95 and CD27. Every sorted population had a purity above 95%. Right away, PBMCs were isolated by Lymphoprep density gradient centrifugation and were stained directly, with no culture step. So that batch effects would be minimized, each experiment stained and sorted samples in pairs, pairing one healthy donor with one patient. The data were taken from a study of beta chain features in type 1 diabetes (dated by TCRdb to between 2018 and 2020). Concerning the study at large: Mean age, gender distribution, total cell number and subset yield did not differ between patients and healthy donors. A total of about 110 million sorted cells were examined across all samples, and the number of cells per subset was strongly correlated with RNA yield. The study compared the TCRB repertoires of sorted circulating CD4+ T cell subsets in recently diagnosed type 1 diabetes patients with those in matched healthy donors. Whereas all 28 donors provided naive and central memory subsets, regulatory and stem cell-like memory subsets were isolated from just 8 patients and about 8 healthy donors.

The entire isolated RNA was reverse transcribed using the High Capacity cDNA Reverse Transcription Kit, and thus expressed TCRB transcripts were sequenced. Naive, central memory and regulatory T cell samples underwent deep immunoSEQ sequencing, averaging around 4 million total reads per sample. Sorted cells were lysed in RLT buffer and RNA was extracted with DNase-treated RNeasy Micro or Mini kits, depending on cell number. Each cell subset was processed separately to prevent cross-contamination, with patient and healthy donor samples processed together. The immunoSEQ multiplex PCR was used to amplify TCRB sequences from cDNA, yielding 87-bp fragments that span the CDR3 region. Sequencing of the amplicons was performed on the Illumina HiSeq platform. For the original study's pipeline: PCR bias was corrected computationally using synthetic template baselines, and reads within Hamming distance 2 were collapsed, with unmergeable singletons discarded. By aligning reads against IMGT, V, D and J genes, CDR3 length, and insertions or deletions at six rearrangement sites were assigned. Within each subset, clonotype counts were normalized to the number of sorted cells before true diversity and Gini coefficients were calculated with the tcR R package. Repertoire sharing was quantified using the overlap coefficient calculated on TCRB nucleotide sequences. In its TCRdb copy, this immuneACCESS table keeps in-frame sequences only and misses some clones. Where compared with another copy, unresolved V genes explain less than half of these, and the others have no known cause. The V and J calls and clone size come from that table; D and trimming were worked out from the DNA. The sample table shows roughly 290,000 clones, and about 8.5% are seen once. The ten top clones hold roughly 1% of the sample.

Measured from the cysteine to the phenylalanine, the CDR3 is 15 residues long. The sequence is cut down to CDR3 DNA, 45 bases in frame from base 1. The germline V gene yields SNHLY for CDR1 and FYNNEI for CDR2. Germline trimming amounts to 3 bases on V and 0 bases on J, with 3 as the count of junction bases outside the gene matches. What the research found in general, with its limitations: At VDJ recombination sites, patients with type 1 diabetes made fewer insertions and deleted more nucleotides, a pattern implying thymic rearrangement abnormalities. A moderate but significant shortening of TCRB CDR3 length was observed in type 1 diabetes patients in all four CD4+ subsets. Shorter templates might have been favored by PCR, but patient and control samples were amplified and corrected together, so both groups would have been affected equally by any skew. Because cDNA was sequenced instead of genomic DNA, activated cells with high expression could be over-represented, although the groups did not differ in activation or CD3 levels. Because small numbers of individuals were included in the HLA sub-analyses, any influence of HLA type on TCRB rearrangement was left unresolved. Naive, central memory and regulatory TCRB repertoires appeared more similar among patients than among healthy donors.

The sequence was obtained from a woman between 18 and 30 years old in good health. The sequence is built from TRBV2 and TRBJ2-3; a stretch of 7 junction bases matches TRBD2. Sequencing was done on a sample of central memory CD4+ T cells from blood. The CDR3 region: CASSDQRGSTDTQYF. In nucleotide form, the sequence is TGTGCCAGCAGTGATCAGCGGGGCAGCACAGATACGCAGTATTTT.